This T cell receptor (beta chain) was captured in a study of blood T cell repertoires in COVID-19. This clone was detected only once. Authors' processing steps: Cell counts per sample came from amplifying reference gene primers. The table came from immunoSEQ multiplex PCR; TCRdb's copy has only in-frame clones and leaves some out. V and J calls and clone size are copied from that table; D and trimming were computed from the DNA. In the table there are about 280,000 clones, about 80% of which are singletons. CDR1 and CDR2 (germline): SGDLS, YYNGEE. The V end was cut by 4 bases, the J end by 4 bases, with 19 bases between. The length of the CDR3 is 16 residues.

The V call is TRBV9, the J call TRBJ2-3, with D possibly matching TRBD2 (7 bases). Sequenced material: peripheral blood. This sequence was found in a woman aged 50 to 60 who had recovered from COVID-19. CDR3 sequence: CASSFGGGSRSDTQYF. In DNA form, the CDR3 reads TGTGCCAGCAGCTTTGGGGGCGGGAGTAGGTCAGATACGCAGTATTTT.